The 21 T cell receptor beta chains below were found in one sample sequenced in a study of beta chain features in type 1 diabetes. The sequenced template was cDNA made from the entire isolated RNA. Libraries were prepared by immunoSEQ multiplex PCR; TCRdb keeps only in-frame clonotypes and omits some of them. The sample includes 900,000 or so clones, about 17% seen only once; the top ten take around 0.02%. Sequencing used naive CD4+ T cells from blood. These receptor sequences come from a woman aged 18-29 years in good health.

The chain has TRBV28 and TRBJ2-7; D call uncertain. The V gene's germline CDR1 is MDHEN and CDR2 SYDVKM. The CDR3 is 13 amino acids. V lost 5 bases, J lost 1 base, and 9 bases lay in between. The CDR3 region is CASSRSLSYEQYF. The CDR3 coding sequence is TGTGCCAGCAGTCGATCTCTATCCTACGAGCAGTACTTC.

The CDR3 region has the DNA TGTGCCAGCAGACAAGGGGTGAACGGTCAGCCCCAGCATTTT. This sequence encodes CASRQGVNGQPQHF. The V and J genes are TRBV6-5 and TRBJ1-5, with TRBD1 as a possible D gene (5 bases). The V and J ends lost 6 bases and 6 bases respectively, with 15 bases between them. The CDR3 consists of 14 residues. Germline V gene data show CDR1 as MNHEY and CDR2 as SVGAGI.

The chain has TRBV7-2 and TRBJ2-7; no firm D call. The CDR3 has 14 residues. Trimming cost V 1 base and J 5 bases, with 12 bases left between them. Germline CDR1 and CDR2: SGHTA and FQGNSA. The CDR3 reads CASSLGPRSDEQYF. The CDR3, as DNA: TGTGCCAGCAGCTTAGGGCCCAGGAGCGACGAGCAGTACTTC.

This chain connects TRBV28 to TRBJ1-4, with 8 bases aligning to TRBD1. Germline V gives CDR1 MDHEN, CDR2 SYDVKM. This CDR3 spans 16 amino acids. J gave up 5 bases and V 6 bases, and 11 bases lay outside the gene matches. For the CDR3, the DNA is TGTGCCAGCAGATCAGGGGGCACTGCTGGAAATGAAAAACTGTTTTTT. The encoded protein is CASRSGGTAGNEKLFF.

This clone was counted only a few times. The chain combines TRBV2 with TRBJ2-1; maybe TRBD1 (5 bases). CDR1 and CDR2 from the germline V gene are SNHLY and FYNNEI. The V gene lost 4 bases and the J gene lost 6 bases, with 19 bases spanning the gap. The CDR3 runs 16 residues. This CDR3 is CASSGDSPAVGNEQFF. DNA for the CDR3: TGTGCCAGCAGTGGAGACAGCCCGGCGGTGGGCAATGAGCAGTTCTTC.

The table lists this clone with a few counts. The chain employs TRBV27 and TRBJ2-7; 7 positions agree with TRBD1. The CDR3 has 12 amino acids. The germline V gene has CDR1 MNHEY and CDR2 SMNVEV (reference sequence). Trimming cost V 5 bases and J 6 bases; bases outside gene matches: 4. The DNA of the CDR3 is TGTGCCAGCAGTCTCCCAGGGGGCGAGCAGTACTTC. Protein product: CASSLPGGEQYF.

The sample holds many counts of this clone. This rearrangement joins TRBV14 to TRBJ1-4; D is uncertain. V lost 1 base to trimming and J lost 11 bases, with 8 bases between them. Germline lookup yields CDR1 SGHDN and CDR2 FVKESK. This CDR3 has 12 amino acids. The CDR3 nucleotides are TGTGCCAGCAGCCAAGCTCGTGGGAAACTGTTTTTT. Protein: CASSQARGKLFF.

The table lists this clone with a few counts. The chain has TRBV7-8 and TRBJ1-4; D remains ambiguous. Germline V CDR1 and CDR2: SGHVS, FQNEAQ. V lost 2 bases to trimming and J lost 8 bases, with 9 bases between them. This CDR3 has 13 residues. The CDR3 coding sequence is TGTGCCAGCAGCTTAACTTTCAGGGAAAAACTGTTTTTT. Its protein is CASSLTFREKLFF.

This clone was detected a few times. Other DNA sequences from this sample encode an identical CDR3 as well. The chain joins TRBV5-1 to TRBJ2-1; D ambiguous. V was clipped by 0 bases and J by 9 bases, with 4 bases between them. The CDR3 is made up of 11 amino acids. The germline V gene has CDR1 SGHRS and CDR2 YFSETQ. The CDR3 reads CASSLVGEQFF. The CDR3 coding sequence is TGCGCCAGCAGCTTGGTCGGTGAGCAGTTCTTC.

This clone was counted a few times. The chain joins TRBV11-1 to TRBJ2-7, with D possibly matching TRBD1 (7 bases). Trimming left V 5 bases short and J 4 bases short, with 12 bases between. The V gene's germline CDR1 is SGHAT and CDR2 FQDESV (reference sequence). The CDR3 is 13 residues long. The CDR3 coding sequence is TGTGCCAGCAGCAGGGCAGGGGGGTACGAGCAGTACTTC. Translation gives CASSRAGGYEQYF.

This chain uses TRBV5-6 with TRBJ2-3; 13 bases line up with TRBD2. This CDR3 is 15 amino acids long. Germline V gene data show CDR1 as SGHDT and CDR2 as YYEEEE. V shed 5 bases, J shed 8 bases, and the junction held 8 bases outside the gene matches. CDR3 bases: TGTGCCAGCAGATTTGGACTAGCGGGAGTGGGTACGCAGTATTTT. This translates into CASRFGLAGVGTQYF.

V is TRBV2 and J is TRBJ2-5; no clear D. The V end was cut by 7 bases, the J end by 6 bases, with 9 bases between. Germline V CDR1 and CDR2: SNHLY, FYNNEI. The CDR3 has 11 amino acids. The CDR3 bases are TGTGCCAGCACTACAGAACAGACCCAGTACTTC. Amino acids: CASTTEQTQYF.

This rearrangement joins TRBV25-1 to TRBJ2-7, with D unclear. Trimming took 3 bases from V and 9 from J, leaving 15 bases between them. Germline lookup yields CDR1 MGHDK and CDR2 SYGVNS. The CDR3 loop spans 13 amino acids. The CDR3 nucleotides are TGTGCCAGCAGTGACAATAGCCGGGTGTGGCAGTACTTC. This gives the protein CASSDNSRVWQYF.

This sequence joins TRBV7-2 and TRBJ2-1; 10 positions agree with TRBD2. Germline V gene sequence: CDR1 SGHTA, CDR2 FQGNSA. CDR3 size: 17 residues. Germline trimming cut 3 bases from V and 7 bases from J; bases unmatched to any gene: 12. The CDR3 coding sequence is TGTGCCAGCAGCTTGGGGTCTAGCGGGAGTAGAGTGAATGAGCAGTTCTTC. This encodes CASSLGSSGSRVNEQFF.

This clone was counted only a few times. The V gene is TRBV28, the J gene TRBJ2-3, with D maybe TRBD2 (5 bases). Between the trimmed V and J ends, which lost 5 bases and 11 bases, there was a span of 14 bases. Per the germline V gene, CDR1 is MDHEN and CDR2 is SYDVKM. The CDR3 is 12 amino acids. CDR3 coding DNA: TGTGCCAGCAGTAACGGACTCCTAGGGCAGTATTTT. Encoded protein: CASSNGLLGQYF.

The rearrangement uses TRBV11-1 and TRBJ2-7, with D maybe TRBD1 (6 bases). V lost 4 bases and J 0 bases, leaving 10 bases between the germline ends. Per germline, CDR1 SGHAT and CDR2 FQDESV (reference sequence). This CDR3 has 14 amino acids. In DNA, the CDR3 is TGTGCCAGCAGCTCCACAGGGAGCTCCTACGAGCAGTACTTC. It specifies CASSSTGSSYEQYF.

The V gene is TRBV9, the J gene TRBJ1-5; D call uncertain. From germline, CDR1 is SGDLS and CDR2 YYNGEE. The V gene lost 4 bases and the J gene lost 9 bases, with 17 bases spanning the gap. The CDR3 is made up of 14 amino acids. The CDR3 DNA is TGTGCCAGCAGCTCCGGGGAGCCGGCGGGGCCCCAGCATTTT. Protein product: CASSSGEPAGPQHF.

This clone was observed a few times. The chain is built from TRBV7-2 and TRBJ2-2; no reliable D call. CDR1 and CDR2 (germline): SGHTA, FQGNSA. This CDR3 is 13 amino acids long. Trimming left V 5 bases short and J 3 bases short, with 7 bases between. In nucleotides, the CDR3 is TGTGCCAGCAGCCTGAGTTACACCGGGGAGCTGTTTTTT. It translates to CASSLSYTGELFF.

The chain has TRBV7-2 and TRBJ2-3; D not certain. V lost 6 bases and J lost 9, with 16 bases in between. Germline V lookup: CDR1 SGHTA, CDR2 FQGNSA. The CDR3 extends over 13 amino acids. CDR3 sequence reads: CASSLTRLETQYF. Written as DNA, the CDR3 is TGTGCCAGCAGTTTGACGAGATTAGAAACGCAGTATTTT.

This clone showed up just a few times. The J gene is TRBJ1-1, the V gene TRBV11-2; 7 bases map to TRBD1. The CDR3 loop spans 15 amino acids. Germline V gene data show CDR1 as SGHAT and CDR2 as FQNNGV. The trim removed 5 bases at V and 1 base at J, leaving 7 bases unmatched. Here the CDR3 reads CASSVLRDRNTEAFF. The CDR3 DNA is TGTGCCAGCAGCGTTCTCCGGGACAGGAACACTGAAGCTTTCTTT.

This clone has just a few counts. The chain recombines TRBV29-1 with TRBJ2-1; no clear D gene. Between the trimmed V and J ends, which lost 7 bases and 0 bases, there was a span of 10 bases. The CDR3 is made up of 13 amino acids. CDR1 is SQVTM and CDR2 is ANQGSEA in the germline V gene. The DNA for the CDR3 is TGCAGCGGTGGGGAAAGCTCCTACAATGAGCAGTTCTTC. Its translation is CSGGESSYNEQFF.